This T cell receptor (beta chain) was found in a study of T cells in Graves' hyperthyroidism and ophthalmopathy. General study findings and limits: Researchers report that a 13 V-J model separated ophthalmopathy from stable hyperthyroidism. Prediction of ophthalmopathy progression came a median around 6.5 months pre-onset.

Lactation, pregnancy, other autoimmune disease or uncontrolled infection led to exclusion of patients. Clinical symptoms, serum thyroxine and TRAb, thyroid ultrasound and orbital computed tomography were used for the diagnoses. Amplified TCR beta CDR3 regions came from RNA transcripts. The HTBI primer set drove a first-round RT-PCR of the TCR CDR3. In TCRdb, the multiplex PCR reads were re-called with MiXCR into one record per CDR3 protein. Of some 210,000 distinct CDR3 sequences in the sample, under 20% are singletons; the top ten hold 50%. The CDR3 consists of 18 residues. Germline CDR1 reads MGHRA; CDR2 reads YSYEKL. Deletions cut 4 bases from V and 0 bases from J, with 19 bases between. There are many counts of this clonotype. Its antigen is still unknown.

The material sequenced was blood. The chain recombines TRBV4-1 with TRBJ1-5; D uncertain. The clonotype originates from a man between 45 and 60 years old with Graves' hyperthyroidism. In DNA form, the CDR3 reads TGCGCCAGCAGCCCTAGGGTGATCGGGCCGATTAGCAATCAGCCCCAGCATTTT. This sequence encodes CASSPRVIGPISNQPQHF.